Following are 3 T cell receptor beta chains from one sample sequenced in a study of metastatic and nonmetastatic thyroid tumors. Every patient was untreated before thyroid surgery. TCRdb re-analyzed the PCR reads through MiXCR. The repertoire holds about 11,000 clones, with 35% to 45% as singletons. The specimen was tumor tissue. These receptors all come from a female donor with papillary thyroid cancer or a benign thyroid nodule (not recorded which). Some clones in this sample may be carry-over from other donors' samples.

The chain combines TRBV28 with TRBJ1-2; no reliable D call. From germline, CDR1 is MDHEN and CDR2 SYDVKM. Trimming took off 5 bases at V and 8 bases at J, with 18 bases between the two ends. This CDR3 contains 14 residues. CDR3 sequence (DNA): TGTGCCAGCAGTCCACATGACGGCGCCCAGGGCTACACCTTC. Its translation: CASSPHDGAQGYTF.

This clone was detected a few times. CDR3 sequence (DNA): TGTGCCAGCAGCCAAGATCTAACAGGGGGGTACGAGCAGTACTTC. Translating gives CASSQDLTGGYEQYF. The chain combines TRBV4-2 with TRBJ2-7; 8 nucleotides agree with TRBD1. Per the germline V gene, CDR1 is LGHNA and CDR2 is YNFKEQ. The CDR3 covers 15 residues. Losses at the gene ends were 0 bases for V and 4 bases for J; bases not matched to a gene: 5.

The rearrangement links TRBV6-5 to TRBJ2-7; D is perhaps TRBD1 (6 bases). The CDR3 contains 15 residues. In germline, CDR1 is MNHEY, CDR2 SVGAGI. Trimming shortened V by 0 bases and J by 7 bases, and 16 bases separated the two germline ends. DNA for the CDR3: TGTGCCAGCAGTTACTCTTTCACAGGGCCCAAGGAGCAGTACTTC. Residues: CASSYSFTGPKEQYF.